The clone carrying this T cell receptor (beta chain) was found once. Its antigen is not known. At one end the junction does not follow the germline gene, possibly because of a read error. The CDR3 extends over 18 amino acids. The germline gives CDR1 SEHNR, CDR2 FQNEAQ (reference sequence). The data were obtained in a study of cytomegalovirus exposure and HLA in healthy donors. Across the study: For the approximately 360 genotyped donors, about 81% fell within the Caucasian-associated ancestry cluster. The study, taken as a whole, reports: The dataset shows that most TCR sequences were rare, while some public TCRs occurred in many donors. In the analysis, some V segments, TRBV6-2 and TRBV6-3 included, were excluded as indistinguishable.

PCR employed 60 Vbeta and 13 Jbeta primers. The assay was immunoSEQ multiplex PCR, and TCRdb's table has in-frame clones only and misses some. This table has roughly 160,000 clones, 60% to 80% appearing once. V usage is TRBV7-9 and J usage is TRBJ2-3; tentatively, D is TRBD2 (6 bases). The receptor's source is a woman between 40 and 55 years old in good health and CMV-seropositive. The specimen was PBMCs. CDR3 sequence reads: CSSTARSGLIYDSDTQYF. In nucleotides, the CDR3 is TGTTCCAGCACCGCCCGAAGCGGGCTAATCTACGACTCAGATACGCAGTATTTT.